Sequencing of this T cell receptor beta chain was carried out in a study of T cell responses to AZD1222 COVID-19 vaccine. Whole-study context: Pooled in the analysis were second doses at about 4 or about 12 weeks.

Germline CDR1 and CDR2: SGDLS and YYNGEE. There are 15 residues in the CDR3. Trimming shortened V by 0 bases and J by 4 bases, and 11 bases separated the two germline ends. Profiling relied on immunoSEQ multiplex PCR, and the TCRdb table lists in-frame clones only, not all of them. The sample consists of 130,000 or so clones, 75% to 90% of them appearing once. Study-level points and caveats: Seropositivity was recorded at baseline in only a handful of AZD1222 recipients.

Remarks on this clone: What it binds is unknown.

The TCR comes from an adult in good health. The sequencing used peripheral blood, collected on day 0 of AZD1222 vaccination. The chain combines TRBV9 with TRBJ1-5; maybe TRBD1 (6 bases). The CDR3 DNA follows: TGTGCCAGCAGCGTAGGAGACAGGAGAAATCAGCCCCAGCATTTT. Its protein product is CASSVGDRRNQPQHF. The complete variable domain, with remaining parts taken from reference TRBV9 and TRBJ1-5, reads DSGVTQTPKHLITATGQRVTLRCSPRSGDLSVYWYQQSLDQGLQFLIQYYNGEERAKGNILERFSAQQFPDLHSELNLSSLELGDSALYFCASSVGDRRNQPQHFGDGTRLSIL.